The 28 T cell receptor beta chains listed next were all sequenced from one sample in a study of CD8 T cells in ankylosing spondylitis. Which antigens these TCRs recognize remains unknown. From the 5' RACE reads, TCRdb called clonotypes with MiXCR, one entry per CDR3 protein. The table has 200,000 to 250,000 distinct CDR3 sequences, approximately 16% seen once; the top ten hold about 42%. The study's findings and limits: The study identified a TCR beta motif of roughly eight highly homologous variants that appeared characteristic of ankylosing spondylitis blood.

Sequencing was carried out using blood, either unsorted or a sorted T cell fraction (not recorded which). The receptor set was obtained from a male donor with ankylosing spondylitis.

The chain uses TRBV5-6 and TRBJ2-1; 8 bases are shared with TRBD1. Germline trimming cut 2 bases from V and 6 bases from J; bases unmatched to any gene: 4. The CDR3 loop spans 14 amino acids. CDR1 is SGHDT, CDR2 YYEEEE, per germline. Written as DNA, the CDR3 is TGTGCCAGCAGCTTATTGGACAGGGCCAATGAGCAGTTCTTC. This sequence encodes CASSLLDRANEQFF.

This clonotype was counted only a few times. The chain employs TRBV5-4 and TRBJ2-1; D remains ambiguous. V was trimmed by 5 bases and J by 7 bases, leaving 13 bases between them. Germline CDR1 and CDR2: SGHNT and YYREEE (reference sequence). The CDR3 spans 13 residues. CDR3 in DNA: TGTGCCAGCAGTATGTCAATTGGGAATGAGCAGTTCTTC. It codes for CASSMSIGNEQFF.

This clonotype occurred a few times. The V and J genes are TRBV5-1 and TRBJ1-2; D possibly corresponds to TRBD1 (5 bases). Germline V lookup: CDR1 SGHRS, CDR2 YFSETQ. Trimming took 0 bases from V and 1 from J, leaving 10 bases between them. The CDR3 runs to 15 residues. In DNA form, the CDR3 reads TGCGCCAGCAGCTTGGAGGGACGGAATAACTATGGCTACACCTTC. It translates to CASSLEGRNNYGYTF.

CDR3 nucleotide sequence: TGTGCCAGCAGCAAAGCGCGTAGGGACCGGGGCGCCCACGAGCAGTACTTC. It specifies CASSKARRDRGAHEQYF. This chain connects TRBV21-1 to TRBJ2-7; the table calls TRBD1, which could not be checked here. TRBV21-1 corresponds to a pseudogene. The CDR3 consists of 17 residues.

This clonotype has more than one count but fewer than ten. At one of its ends the junction is not consistent with the germline gene, which may arise from a read error. The rearrangement links TRBV7-9 to TRBJ2-7, with 8 bases lining up with TRBD1. The CDR3 is 15 amino acids. Germline V gene lookup returns CDR1 SEHNR and CDR2 FQNEAQ (reference sequence). CDR3 in DNA: TGTGCCACCAGCAGTATCGGGACAGGTGTCTACGAGCAGTACTTC. Translating gives CATSSIGTGVYEQYF.

This clonotype was counted ten times or more. V usage is TRBV27 and J usage is TRBJ1-1; possible D gene TRBD1, 6 bases. Germline loops: CDR1 MNHEY, CDR2 SMNVEV (reference sequence). V shed 7 bases and J shed 4 bases, with 13 bases lying between them. This CDR3 is built from 13 residues. The CDR3 loop is CASKGQGSTEAFF. In DNA form, the CDR3 reads TGTGCCAGCAAAGGCCAGGGGTCCACTGAAGCTTTCTTT.

V and J are TRBV30 and TRBJ2-1, with D possibly called TRBD1 or TRBD2 (6 bases each). Germline values: CDR1 GTSNPN, CDR2 SVGIG (reference sequence). Trimming cost V 3 bases and J 3 bases, with 15 bases left between them. The CDR3 has 15 residues. This chain's CDR3 is CAWRRQEGLYNEQFF. For the CDR3, the DNA is TGTGCCTGGAGGCGACAGGAGGGTCTCTACAATGAGCAGTTCTTC.

The chain recombines TRBV6-2 or TRBV6-3 with TRBJ2-5; D tentatively fits TRBD1 or TRBD2 (5 bases each). The V and J ends lost 1 base and 1 base respectively, with 7 bases between them. Germline V CDR1 and CDR2: MNHEY, SVGEGT. The CDR3 has 14 amino acids. The CDR3 protein is CASSYWGSQETQYF. CDR3 in DNA: TGTGCCAGCAGTTACTGGGGGTCCCAAGAGACCCAGTACTTC.

This sequence joins TRBV4-1 and TRBJ2-7; possibly TRBD2 for D (5 bases). CDR1 and CDR2 from the germline V gene are MGHRA and YSYEKL. V was shortened by 1 base and J by 7 bases, with 14 bases between the two germline ends. CDR3 size: 14 residues. The CDR3 reads CASSQGPGLSEQYF. Written as DNA, the CDR3 is TGCGCCAGCAGCCAAGGCCCTGGACTCTCGGAGCAGTACTTC.

The CDR3 spells CASSVGQGPFYEQYF. The CDR3 nucleotides read TGTGCCAGCAGCGTCGGACAGGGACCTTTCTACGAGCAGTACTTC. The V call is TRBV9, the J call TRBJ2-7, with 8 bases matching TRBD1. The CDR3 spans 15 residues. Trimming cost V 2 bases and J 3 bases; bases outside gene matches: 7. Germline CDR1 SGDLS, CDR2 YYNGEE. The whole variable domain, filled in from reference TRBV9 and TRBJ2-7, reads DSGVTQTPKHLITATGQRVTLRCSPRSGDLSVYWYQQSLDQGLQFLIQYYNGEERAKGNILERFSAQQFPDLHSELNLSSLELGDSALYFCASSVGQGPFYEQYFGPGTRLTVT.

V and J are TRBV3-1 and TRBJ2-5; the match to TRBD2 covers 11 bases. This CDR3 is built from 19 residues. Germline values: CDR1 LGHDT, CDR2 YNNKEL (reference sequence). Trimming cost V 0 bases and J 0 bases; bases outside gene matches: 9. This chain's CDR3 is CASSQELASGGTYQETQYF. CDR3 bases: TGTGCCAGCAGCCAAGAGCTGGCTAGCGGGGGGACTTACCAAGAGACCCAGTACTTC.

The genes are TRBV7-3 and TRBJ2-1; D possibly corresponds to TRBD2 (7 bases). The CDR3 sequence is 16 residues long. V was cut by 5 bases and J by 0 bases, with 14 bases left in between. Germline CDR1 SGHTA, CDR2 FQGTGA. The CDR3 nucleotides are TGTGCCAGCAGCATTATAGGGGGGGGCTCCTACAATGAGCAGTTCTTC. Amino acid sequence: CASSIIGGGSYNEQFF.

This clonotype turned up a few times. The chain links TRBV19 to TRBJ2-1, with 8 nucleotides matching TRBD2. The CDR3 totals 17 residues. With 2 bases clipped from V and 5 bases from J, the junction kept 11 bases outside the gene matches. CDR1 is LNHDA and CDR2 is SQIVND in the germline V gene (reference sequence). The CDR3 DNA is TGTGCCAGTAGTATACTCGGGGGGGGCGCTATGGACAATGAGCAGTTCTTC. As protein: CASSILGGGAMDNEQFF.

This clonotype was counted only a few times. V and J are TRBV6-2 or TRBV6-3 and TRBJ2-1; 7 nucleotides line up with TRBD2. CDR1 and CDR2 (germline): MNHEY, SVGEGT. V lost 5 bases to trimming and J lost 0 bases; unmatched junction nucleotides: 7. The CDR3 is 16 residues long. The CDR3 nucleotides are TGTGCCAGCAGTGGCCCCTGGGGGGGCTCCTACAATGAGCAGTTCTTC. It specifies CASSGPWGGSYNEQFF.

This clonotype was counted a few times. V usage is TRBV29-1 and J usage is TRBJ2-5; D gene uncertain. The V and J ends lost 4 bases and 1 base respectively, with 7 bases between them. Germline-derived CDR1 and CDR2 are SQVTM and ANQGSEA. The length of the CDR3 is 12 residues. The CDR3 region has the DNA TGCAGCGTTGTTAGCCTCCAAGAGACCCAGTACTTC. Translated: CSVVSLQETQYF.

Written as DNA, the CDR3 is TGTGCCAGCAGCTTAGCGGGGGGGCAAGCGGATGGCTACACCTTC. Amino acid sequence: CASSLAGGQADGYTF. The chain employs TRBV7-9 and TRBJ1-2; maybe TRBD1 (6 bases). This CDR3 region has 15 residues. V lost 0 bases and J lost 6, with 14 bases in between. Germline values: CDR1 SEHNR, CDR2 FQNEAQ (reference sequence). Full variable domain (remainder filled in from reference TRBV7-9 and TRBJ1-2): DTGVSQNPRHKITKRGQNVTFRCDPISEHNRLYWYRQTLGQGPEFLTYFQNEAQLEKSRLLSDRFSAERPKGSFSTLEIQRTEQGDSAMYLCASSLAGGQADGYTFGSGTRLTVV.

This clonotype was counted only a few times. The chain uses TRBV29-1 and TRBJ1-2, with TRBD1 matching 8 bases. CDR3 length: 15 residues. After removal of 5 bases from V and 11 bases from J, the junction contained 19 bases not matched to a gene. The germline V gene encodes CDR1 SQVTM and CDR2 ANQGSEA. The DNA for the CDR3 is TGCAGCGTTTTGCCCGGACAGGGTCTGGCTTTGGGGTACACCTTC. It yields the protein CSVLPGQGLALGYTF.

This clonotype was counted only a few times. V is TRBV9 and J is TRBJ2-5; 10 bases line up with TRBD2. The CDR3 consists of 17 residues. Trimming removed 4 bases from V and 2 bases from J; junction bases left unmatched: 11. Germline V gene data show CDR1 as SGDLS and CDR2 as YYNGEE. The CDR3 DNA sequence: TGTGCCAGCAGCTTCCCCTTAGCGGGGGGCTTACAAGAGACCCAGTACTTC. Its translation: CASSFPLAGGLQETQYF.

Only a few counts were recorded for this clonotype. The genes are TRBV4-3 and TRBJ2-7; D tentatively fits TRBD1 or TRBD2 (5 bases each). Trimming removed 3 bases from V and 4 bases from J, with 28 bases in between. Germline CDR1 reads LGHNA; CDR2 reads YSLEER. This CDR3 region has 19 residues. The DNA of the CDR3 is TGCGCCAGCAGCCAGGGTAGATTTAGTAGAGGGGCCTCGTGGTACGAGCAGTACTTC. Protein: CASSQGRFSRGASWYEQYF.

Only one count was recorded for this clonotype. This rearrangement joins TRBV30 to TRBJ1-1; no definite D call. Trimming took off 2 bases at V and 6 bases at J, with 10 bases between the two ends. The CDR3 spans 12 residues. Germline V CDR1 and CDR2: GTSNPN, SVGIG (reference sequence). The CDR3 loop reads CAWSLGGPEAFF. CDR3 DNA sequence: TGTGCCTGGAGTTTAGGAGGGCCTGAAGCTTTCTTT.

This clonotype was counted at least ten times. This chain uses TRBV12-3 or TRBV12-4 with TRBJ1-2; no definite D call. CDR3 length: 11 amino acids. Trimming stripped 4 bases from V and 2 bases from J, with 2 bases between. The CDR3 DNA reads as TGTGCCAGCAGTTCAAACTATGGCTACACCTTC. This codes for CASSSNYGYTF.

To note about this clonotype: This could be a read error, since a much larger clone is one nucleotide away. The chain carries TRBV12-3 or TRBV12-4 and TRBJ2-1; 11 bases align to TRBD2. With 8 bases clipped from V and 8 bases from J, the junction kept 8 bases outside the gene matches. The CDR3 totals 14 residues. CDR3 in amino acids: CASCPLAGGYEQFF. The CDR3 DNA sequence: TGTGCCAGCTGTCCCCTAGCGGGGGGCTATGAGCAGTTCTTC.

There are a few counts of this clonotype. The CDR3 region is CASSGRTGDTQYF. CDR3 bases: TGTGCCAGCAGCGGCCGGACTGGTGATACGCAGTATTTT. The chain joins TRBV14 to TRBJ2-3, with a weak D call TRBD2 (5 bases). This CDR3 is 13 amino acids long. Germline assignment: CDR1 SGHDN and CDR2 FVKESK. V was trimmed by 5 bases and J by 6 bases, leaving 12 bases between them.

Only a few counts were recorded for this clonotype. For the CDR3, the DNA is TGTGCCAGCAGCGGAGAAAGGGGCCCCGGGGAGCTGTTTTTT. Encoded protein: CASSGERGPGELFF. The chain couples TRBV5-6 to TRBJ2-2; D is perhaps TRBD1 (5 bases). Trimming left V 4 bases short and J 6 bases short, with 13 bases between. The CDR3 has 14 residues. Germline-derived CDR1 and CDR2 are SGHDT and YYEEEE.

The chain employs TRBV20-1 and TRBJ1-1; TRBD1 agrees at 7 bases. V trimming: 3 bases; J trimming: 4 bases; junction bases outside the gene matches: 5. The CDR3 length is 13 residues. Germline lookup yields CDR1 DFQATT and CDR2 SNEGSKA (reference sequence). CDR3 nucleotide sequence: TGCAGTGCTAGGACAGGGTTTTCCACTGAAGCTTTCTTT. Translated: CSARTGFSTEAFF.

The gene calls are TRBV19 and TRBJ2-2, with D maybe TRBD2 (6 bases). This CDR3 has 12 residues. Germline V gene lookup returns CDR1 LNHDA and CDR2 SQIVND (reference sequence). V lost 10 bases to trimming and J lost 7 bases, with 13 bases between them. CDR3: CATSEEGGELFF. The DNA of the CDR3 is TGTGCCACCTCTGAGGAGGGCGGGGAGCTGTTTTTT.

This chain uses TRBV30 with TRBJ2-7; TRBD2 is a possible D gene (6 bases). The CDR3 covers 14 residues. The germline V gene encodes CDR1 GTSNPN and CDR2 SVGIG (reference sequence). V was shortened by 1 base and J by 0 bases, with 10 bases between the two germline ends. The CDR3 DNA reads TGTGCCTGGAGTGGAGCCGGGAGCTCCTACGAGCAGTACTTC. This translates into CAWSGAGSSYEQYF.

V gene TRBV4-1 combines with J gene TRBJ2-7, with D possibly TRBD1 on 6 matching bases. The CDR3 is 15 amino acids. CDR1 and CDR2 from the germline V gene are MGHRA and YSYEKL. The V and J ends lost 0 bases and 0 bases respectively, with 9 bases between them. The CDR3: CASSQEDRASYEQYF. CDR3 sequence (DNA): TGCGCCAGCAGCCAAGAGGACAGAGCCTCCTACGAGCAGTACTTC.